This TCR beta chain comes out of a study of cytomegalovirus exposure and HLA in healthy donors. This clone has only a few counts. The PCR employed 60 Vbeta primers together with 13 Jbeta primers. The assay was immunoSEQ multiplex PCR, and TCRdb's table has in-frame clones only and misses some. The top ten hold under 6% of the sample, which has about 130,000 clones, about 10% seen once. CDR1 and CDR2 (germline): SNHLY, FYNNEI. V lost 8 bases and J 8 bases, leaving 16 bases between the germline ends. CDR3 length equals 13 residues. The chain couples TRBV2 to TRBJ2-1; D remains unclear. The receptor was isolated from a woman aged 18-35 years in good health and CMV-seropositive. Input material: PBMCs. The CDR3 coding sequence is TGTGCCAGCTGCCGATCGGAGTCGGATGAGCAGTTCTTC. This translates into CASCRSESDEQFF.